This TCR beta chain was profiled in a study of cytomegalovirus exposure and HLA in healthy donors. Notes on this clone: Antigen specificity is unknown.

This CDR3 contains 16 residues. The V segment lost 0 bases and the J segment 5 bases; nucleotides outside the gene matches: 4. CDR1 SGDLS and CDR2 YYNGEE come from the germline V gene. Use of 60 Vbeta and 13 Jbeta primers characterized the PCR. The protocol was immunoSEQ multiplex PCR, while the TCRdb copy is restricted to in-frame clones and leaves out a portion. The profile shows 200,000 or so clones, 75% to 80% of them singletons. Study observations and caveats: Most of the TCR beta V segments (in an earlier analysis) were productive either about 87% or about 30% of the time.

The J gene is TRBJ2-1, the V gene TRBV9; TRBD2 matches at 11 bases. The sample comprised PBMCs. This receptor was identified in a woman aged 30 to 39 in good health and CMV-seropositive. CDR3 nucleotides: TGTGCCAGCAGCGTAGAGACTAGCGGGGTAAACAATGAGCAGTTCTTC. Amino acids: CASSVETSGVNNEQFF. Filled out from reference TRBV9 and TRBJ2-1, the complete variable domain reads DSGVTQTPKHLITATGQRVTLRCSPRSGDLSVYWYQQSLDQGLQFLIQYYNGEERAKGNILERFSAQQFPDLHSELNLSSLELGDSALYFCASSVETSGVNNEQFFGPGTRLTVL.